A single sample gave rise to the 27 T cell receptor beta chains below, sequenced in a study of T cell responses to AZD1222 COVID-19 vaccine. The table came from immunoSEQ multiplex PCR; TCRdb's copy has only in-frame clones and leaves some out. The sample has under 150,000 clones, just over 90% seen once. The source material was peripheral blood, sampled on day 0 of AZD1222 vaccination. Source of these receptors: an adult in good health.

This chain uses TRBV9 with TRBJ2-3; 9 positions match TRBD2. CDR3 size: 18 residues. Germline V gene sequence: CDR1 SGDLS, CDR2 YYNGEE. The ends lost 2 bases at V and 4 bases at J; junction bases unmatched: 14. CDR3 loop: CASSVRGGSGSGADTQYF. For the CDR3, the DNA is TGTGCCAGCAGCGTCCGTGGGGGTAGCGGGAGTGGGGCAGATACGCAGTATTTT.

The DNA for the CDR3 is TGTGCCAGCAGCCCCCTAAGGGCGGGAGGGCTGCATGAGCAGTTCTTC. Its protein is CASSPLRAGGLHEQFF. The chain combines TRBV3-1 (or the pseudogene TRBV3-2) with TRBJ2-1; 9 bases fit TRBD2. The CDR3 spans 16 residues. V was clipped by 4 bases and J by 8 bases; unmatched bases: 12. Germline-derived CDR1 and CDR2 are LGHDT and YNNKEL (reference sequence).

CDR3 loop: CSTRGKGAFF. The CDR3 bases are TGCAGCACCCGGGGGAAAGGAGCTTTCTTT. This chain joins TRBV29-1 and TRBJ1-1, with TRBD1 as a possible D gene (5 bases). V was trimmed by 8 bases and J by 10 bases, leaving 14 bases between them. The CDR3 spans 10 residues. Germline lookup yields CDR1 SQVTM and CDR2 ANQGSEA.

A single count supports this clone. The rearrangement uses TRBV7-9 and TRBJ2-7; D may be TRBD2 (6 bases). Germline V gives CDR1 SEHNR, CDR2 FQNEAQ (reference sequence). Trimming stripped 5 bases from V and 4 bases from J, with 15 bases between. CDR3 length: 14 amino acids. The CDR3: CASSPGTPIYEQYF. The CDR3 bases are TGTGCCAGCAGCCCCGGGACTCCGATTTACGAGCAGTACTTC.

The CDR3 spells CASSLGTFNLLHF. CDR3 bases: TGTGCCAGCAGCTTAGGGACCTTCAATCTCCTCCACTTT. The V gene is TRBV7-2, the J gene TRBJ1-6; no firm D call. Trimming took 1 base from V and 15 from J, leaving 13 bases between them. Germline V gene sequence: CDR1 SGHTA, CDR2 FQGNSA. The CDR3 contains 13 residues. Variable domain in full (rest from reference TRBV7-2 and TRBJ1-6): GAGVSQSPSNKVTEKGKDVELRCDPISGHTALYWYRQSLGQGLEFLIYFQGNSAPDKSGLPSDRFSAERTGGSVSTLTIQRTQQEDSAVYLCASSLGTFNLLHFGNGTRLTVT.

The chain carries TRBV7-9 and TRBJ1-2, with D maybe TRBD1 (6 bases). CDR3 length: 10 amino acids. V lost 8 bases and J 7 bases, leaving 8 bases between the germline ends. CDR1 and CDR2 (germline): SEHNR, FQNEAQ (reference sequence). The CDR3 DNA reads as TGTGCCAGCCAGGGGCGTGGCTACACCTTC. It codes for CASQGRGYTF. The full variable domain, rest sourced from reference TRBV7-9 and TRBJ1-2, is DTGVSQNPRHKITKRGQNVTFRCDPISEHNRLYWYRQTLGQGPEFLTYFQNEAQLEKSRLLSDRFSAERPKGSFSTLEIQRTEQGDSAMYLCASQGRGYTFGSGTRLTVV.

The CDR3 nucleotides are TGTGCCATCGCCGGGGGGGTCCTACAAGAGACCCAGTACTTC. It is translated as CAIAGGVLQETQYF. This chain links TRBV10-3 with TRBJ2-5; 8 nucleotides agree with TRBD2. Germline assignment: CDR1 ENHRY and CDR2 SYGVKD. Unmatched junction bases numbered 7, after V lost 8 bases and J lost 2 bases. CDR3 length equals 14 residues.

The rearrangement links TRBV5-5 to TRBJ1-4; D is unclear. The CDR3 contains 13 residues. The germline V and J ends were trimmed by 0 bases and 7 bases, with 7 bases remaining between them. Germline V gene lookup returns CDR1 SGHKS and CDR2 YYEKEE (reference sequence). The CDR3 DNA follows: TGTGCCAGCAGCTTGGCGGGTGTTGAAAAACTGTTTTTT. Amino acids: CASSLAGVEKLFF.

The V call is TRBV19, the J call TRBJ2-7; D ambiguous. Germline values: CDR1 LNHDA, CDR2 SQIVND (reference sequence). The V gene lost 0 bases and the J gene lost 3 bases, with 15 bases spanning the gap. This CDR3 spans 16 amino acids. The CDR3 is CASSIERTAFVYEQYF. The CDR3 DNA is TGTGCCAGTAGTATAGAAAGGACCGCTTTTGTCTACGAGCAGTACTTC.

The gene calls are TRBV4-3 and TRBJ1-1, with D possibly TRBD1 on 6 matching bases. Between the trimmed V and J ends, which lost 0 bases and 8 bases, there was a span of 13 bases. Per germline, CDR1 LGHNA and CDR2 YSLEER. The CDR3 is made up of 14 amino acids. The CDR3 loop is CASSQEAGTKEAFF. DNA of the CDR3: TGCGCCAGCAGCCAAGAGGCCGGGACAAAAGAAGCTTTCTTT.

The rearrangement uses TRBV15 and TRBJ1-2; no reliable D call. The CDR3 extends over 15 amino acids. Trimming removed 2 bases from V and 8 bases from J, with 18 bases in between. Germline CDR1 and CDR2: LNHNV and YYDKDF (reference sequence). CDR3 residues: CATSRRALNADGYTF. CDR3 in DNA: TGTGCCACCAGCAGAAGGGCATTAAACGCCGACGGCTACACCTTC. Drawing the rest from reference TRBV15 and TRBJ1-2, the complete variable domain is DAMVIQNPRYQVTQFGKPVTLSCSQTLNHNVMYWYQQKSSQAPKLLFHYYDKDFNNEADTPDNFQSRRPNTSFCFLDIRSPGLGDTAMYLCATSRRALNADGYTFGSGTRLTVV.

The V call is TRBV28, the J call TRBJ2-5, with D hard to call. The CDR3 has 17 residues. V gave up 1 base and J gave up 4 bases, with 19 bases separating them. Germline lookup yields CDR1 MDHEN and CDR2 SYDVKM. As DNA, the CDR3 is TGTGCCAGCAGTTTATTAGTCGATCGCTATATACCAGAGACCCAGTACTTC. As protein: CASSLLVDRYIPETQYF.

J is TRBJ2-5 and V is TRBV7-2; the D gene is possibly TRBD2 (6 bases). The V gene lost 3 bases and the J gene lost 7 bases, with 18 bases spanning the gap. CDR1 is SGHTA and CDR2 is FQGNSA in the germline V gene. The length of the CDR3 is 15 residues. CDR3 sequence reads: CASSLGRSPRGTQYF. The CDR3 DNA follows: TGTGCCAGCAGCTTGGGTAGGAGTCCGCGGGGGACCCAGTACTTC.

The CDR3 protein is CASSQDRLFTGNTIYF. CDR3 nucleotide sequence: TGCGCCAGCAGCCAAGATCGCCTCTTTACTGGAAACACCATATATTTT. The rearrangement uses TRBV4-1 and TRBJ1-3; D unresolved. The CDR3 contains 16 residues. With 0 bases removed from V and 2 bases from J, the gap between germline ends came to 11 bases. The V gene's germline CDR1 is MGHRA and CDR2 YSYEKL.

V usage is TRBV7-2 and J usage is TRBJ2-7; 9 bases are a match to TRBD1. Germline values: CDR1 SGHTA, CDR2 FQGNSA. Trimming at V came to 2 bases and at J to 4 bases, leaving 6 bases not matched to a gene. This CDR3 contains 15 residues. As DNA, the CDR3 is TGTGCCAGCAGCTTATCCGGGACAGGGACTTACGAGCAGTACTTC. As protein: CASSLSGTGTYEQYF.

The V gene is TRBV5-4, the J gene TRBJ1-2, with 9 bases lining up with TRBD1. The CDR3 spans 16 residues. Losses at the gene ends were 0 bases for V and 5 bases for J; bases not matched to a gene: 8. The V gene's germline CDR1 is SGHNT and CDR2 YYREEE (reference sequence). The CDR3 sequence is CASSLEGTGSLYGYTF. CDR3 in DNA: TGTGCCAGCAGCTTGGAGGGGACAGGGTCCCTTTATGGCTACACCTTC.

V usage is TRBV18 and J usage is TRBJ1-1; no definite D call. CDR1 is KGHSH and CDR2 is LQKENI in the germline V gene. CDR3 length equals 15 residues. The V and J ends lost 3 bases and 0 bases respectively, with 11 bases between them. CDR3 coding DNA: TGTGCCAGCTCACCCAACCGAGAATTGAACACTGAAGCTTTCTTT. Residues: CASSPNRELNTEAFF.

V is TRBV20-1 and J is TRBJ2-5, with D unresolved. Deletions cut 3 bases from V and 0 bases from J, with 14 bases between. This CDR3 spans 15 amino acids. Per the germline V gene, CDR1 is DFQATT and CDR2 is SNEGSKA (reference sequence). The CDR3 sequence: CSASPIGRYQETQYF. DNA for the CDR3: TGCAGTGCTAGTCCTATAGGTCGGTACCAAGAGACCCAGTACTTC.

Only one count was recorded for this clone. The V gene is TRBV14, the J gene TRBJ2-1, with 15 positions matching TRBD2. The CDR3 runs 20 residues. CDR1 is SGHDN, CDR2 FVKESK, per germline. J lost 7 bases, V lost 5 bases, and 18 bases had no gene match. The CDR3 is CASSDSRGTSGRPVTNEQFF. CDR3 DNA: TGTGCCAGCAGCGATTCCCGTGGGACTAGCGGGAGGCCCGTCACAAATGAGCAGTTCTTC.

The CDR3 sequence: CASSQDRGVNTEAFF. CDR3 in DNA: TGTGCCAGCAGCCAAGACCGGGGGGTGAACACTGAAGCTTTCTTT. The rearrangement links TRBV4-2 to TRBJ1-1; D is possibly TRBD1 (5 bases). The V gene lost 0 bases and the J gene lost 0 bases, with 8 bases spanning the gap. The V gene's germline CDR1 is LGHNA and CDR2 YNFKEQ. This CDR3 has 15 residues.

The chain combines TRBV4-3 with TRBJ1-2; the D is unclear. Between the trimmed V and J ends, which lost 3 bases and 2 bases, there was a span of 13 bases. The CDR3 has 15 residues. Germline CDR1 LGHNA, CDR2 YSLEER. This CDR3 is CASSQGTSGNYGYTF. The CDR3 nucleotides read TGCGCCAGCAGCCAGGGAACGAGTGGAAACTATGGCTACACCTTC.

This rearrangement joins TRBV5-5 to TRBJ2-7, with D unresolved. Trimming cost V 0 bases and J 5 bases, with 6 bases left between them. CDR1 SGHKS and CDR2 YYEKEE come from the germline V gene (reference sequence). The CDR3 has 12 residues. The CDR3 bases are TGTGCCAGCAGCTTGGCCGGCCACGAGCAGTACTTC. Amino acids: CASSLAGHEQYF. The whole variable domain, remainder taken from reference TRBV5-5 and TRBJ2-7, is DAGVTQSPTHLIKTRGQQVTLRCSPISGHKSVSWYQQVLGQGPQFIFQYYEKEERGRGNFPDRFSARQFPNYSSELNVNALLLGDSALYLCASSLAGHEQYFGPGTRLTVT.

The J gene is TRBJ2-2, the V gene TRBV12-3 or TRBV12-4; D gene ambiguous. The ends were cut back, 3 bases at V and 1 base at J, with 3 bases in the middle. The CDR3 spans 13 residues. The CDR3 sequence: CASSLQNTGELFF. In nucleotides, the CDR3 is TGTGCCAGCAGTTTGCAGAACACCGGGGAGCTGTTTTTT.

The rearrangement joins TRBV6-5 to TRBJ2-3, with D perhaps TRBD2 (6 bases). Germline CDR1 reads MNHEY; CDR2 reads SVGAGI. Trimming removed 4 bases from V and 6 bases from J, with 14 bases in between. The CDR3 has 14 residues. The chain's CDR3 is CASSSGEGSDTQYF. DNA of the CDR3: TGTGCCAGCAGTTCGGGAGAGGGATCCGATACGCAGTATTTT.

V gene TRBV19 combines with J gene TRBJ2-5; no clear D. V was pared by 5 bases and J by 1 base, with 11 bases between. The length of the CDR3 is 14 residues. Germline V gene sequence: CDR1 LNHDA, CDR2 SQIVND (reference sequence). CDR3 nucleotide sequence: TGTGCCAGTAGTTCACCAGGATTCCAAGAGACCCAGTACTTC. It codes for CASSSPGFQETQYF.

V and J are TRBV11-2 and TRBJ2-7; TRBD2 matches at 10 bases. CDR3 length equals 15 residues. V dropped 0 bases and J dropped 9; count of bases not matched to a gene: 8. The germline V gene encodes CDR1 SGHAT and CDR2 FQNNGV. The CDR3 bases are TGTGCCAGCAGCTTAGAATTAGCGGGGGGCACACGGCAGTACTTC. It codes for CASSLELAGGTRQYF.

The chain uses TRBV7-6 and TRBJ2-7; 7 positions agree with TRBD2. CDR3 length equals 14 residues. After removal of 1 base from V and 5 bases from J, the junction contained 5 bases not matched to a gene. Germline assignment: CDR1 SGHVS and CDR2 FNYEAQ. The CDR3 DNA sequence: TGTGCCAGCAGCTTAGGATCGGGAGGCGACGAGCAGTACTTC. Protein: CASSLGSGGDEQYF. The full variable domain, rest sourced from reference TRBV7-6 and TRBJ2-7, is GAGVSQSPRYKVTKRGQDVALRCDPISGHVSLYWYRQALGQGPEFLTYFNYEAQQDKSGLPNDRFSAERPEGSISTLTIQRTEQRDSAMYRCASSLGSGGDEQYFGPGTRLTVT.